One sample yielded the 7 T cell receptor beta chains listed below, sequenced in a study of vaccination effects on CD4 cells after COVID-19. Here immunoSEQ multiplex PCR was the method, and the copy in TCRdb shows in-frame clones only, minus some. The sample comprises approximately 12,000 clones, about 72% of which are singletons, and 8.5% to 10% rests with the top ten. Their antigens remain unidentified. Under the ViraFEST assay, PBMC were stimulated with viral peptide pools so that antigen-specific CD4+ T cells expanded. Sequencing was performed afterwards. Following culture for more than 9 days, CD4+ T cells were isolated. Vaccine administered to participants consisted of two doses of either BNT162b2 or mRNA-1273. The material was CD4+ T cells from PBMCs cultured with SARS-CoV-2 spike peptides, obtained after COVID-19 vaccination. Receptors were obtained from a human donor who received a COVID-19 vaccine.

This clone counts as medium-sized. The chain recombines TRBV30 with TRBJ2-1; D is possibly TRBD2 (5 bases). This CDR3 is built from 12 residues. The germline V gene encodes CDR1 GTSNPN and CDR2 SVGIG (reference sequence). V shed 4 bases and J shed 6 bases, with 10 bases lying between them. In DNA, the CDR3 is TGTGCCTGGACCCACCGGGGCAATGAGCAGTTCTTC. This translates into CAWTHRGNEQFF.

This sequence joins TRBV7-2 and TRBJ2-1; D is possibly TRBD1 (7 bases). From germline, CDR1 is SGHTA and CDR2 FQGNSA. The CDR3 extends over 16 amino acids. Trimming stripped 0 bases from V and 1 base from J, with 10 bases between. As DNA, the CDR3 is TGTGCCAGCAGCTTAGCAGCAGGGGGGTCCTACAATGAGCAGTTCTTC. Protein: CASSLAAGGSYNEQFF. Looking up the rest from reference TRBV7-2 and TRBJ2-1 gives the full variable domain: GAGVSQSPSNKVTEKGKDVELRCDPISGHTALYWYRQSLGQGLEFLIYFQGNSAPDKSGLPSDRFSAERTGGSVSTLTIQRTQQEDSAVYLCASSLAAGGSYNEQFFGPGTRLTVL.

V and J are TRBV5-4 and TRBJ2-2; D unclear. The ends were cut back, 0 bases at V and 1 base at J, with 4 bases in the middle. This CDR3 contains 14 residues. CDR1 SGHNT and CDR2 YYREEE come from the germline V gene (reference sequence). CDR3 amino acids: CASSLAGNTGELFF. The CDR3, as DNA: TGTGCCAGCAGCTTGGCAGGGAACACCGGGGAGCTGTTTTTT.

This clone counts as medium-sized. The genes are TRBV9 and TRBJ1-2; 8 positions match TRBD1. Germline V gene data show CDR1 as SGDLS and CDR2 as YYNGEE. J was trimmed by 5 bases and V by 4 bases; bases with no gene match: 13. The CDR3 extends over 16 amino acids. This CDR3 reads CASSPLTGGAIYGYTF. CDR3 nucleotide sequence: TGTGCCAGCAGCCCACTTACAGGGGGGGCGATTTATGGCTACACCTTC.

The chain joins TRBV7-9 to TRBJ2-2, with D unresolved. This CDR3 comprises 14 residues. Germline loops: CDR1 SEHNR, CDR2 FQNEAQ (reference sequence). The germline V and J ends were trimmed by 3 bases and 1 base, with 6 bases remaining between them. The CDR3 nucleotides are TGTGCCAGCAGCTTCGACCTGAACACCGGGGAGCTGTTTTTT. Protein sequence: CASSFDLNTGELFF. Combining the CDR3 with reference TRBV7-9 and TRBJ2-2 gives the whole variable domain DTGVSQNPRHKITKRGQNVTFRCDPISEHNRLYWYRQTLGQGPEFLTYFQNEAQLEKSRLLSDRFSAERPKGSFSTLEIQRTEQGDSAMYLCASSFDLNTGELFFGEGSRLTVL.

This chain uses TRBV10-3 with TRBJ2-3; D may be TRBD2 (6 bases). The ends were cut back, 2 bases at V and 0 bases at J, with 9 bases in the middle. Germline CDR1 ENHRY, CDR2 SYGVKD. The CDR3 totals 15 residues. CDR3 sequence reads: CAISESAGSTDTQYF. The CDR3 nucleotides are TGTGCCATCAGTGAGAGTGCGGGGAGCACAGATACGCAGTATTTT.

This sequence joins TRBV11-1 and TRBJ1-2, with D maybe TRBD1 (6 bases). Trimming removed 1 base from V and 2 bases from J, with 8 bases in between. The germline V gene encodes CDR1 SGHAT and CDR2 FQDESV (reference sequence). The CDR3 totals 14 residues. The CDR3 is CASSLGDTNYGYTF. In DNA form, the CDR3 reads TGTGCCAGCAGCTTAGGGGACACCAACTATGGCTACACCTTC.